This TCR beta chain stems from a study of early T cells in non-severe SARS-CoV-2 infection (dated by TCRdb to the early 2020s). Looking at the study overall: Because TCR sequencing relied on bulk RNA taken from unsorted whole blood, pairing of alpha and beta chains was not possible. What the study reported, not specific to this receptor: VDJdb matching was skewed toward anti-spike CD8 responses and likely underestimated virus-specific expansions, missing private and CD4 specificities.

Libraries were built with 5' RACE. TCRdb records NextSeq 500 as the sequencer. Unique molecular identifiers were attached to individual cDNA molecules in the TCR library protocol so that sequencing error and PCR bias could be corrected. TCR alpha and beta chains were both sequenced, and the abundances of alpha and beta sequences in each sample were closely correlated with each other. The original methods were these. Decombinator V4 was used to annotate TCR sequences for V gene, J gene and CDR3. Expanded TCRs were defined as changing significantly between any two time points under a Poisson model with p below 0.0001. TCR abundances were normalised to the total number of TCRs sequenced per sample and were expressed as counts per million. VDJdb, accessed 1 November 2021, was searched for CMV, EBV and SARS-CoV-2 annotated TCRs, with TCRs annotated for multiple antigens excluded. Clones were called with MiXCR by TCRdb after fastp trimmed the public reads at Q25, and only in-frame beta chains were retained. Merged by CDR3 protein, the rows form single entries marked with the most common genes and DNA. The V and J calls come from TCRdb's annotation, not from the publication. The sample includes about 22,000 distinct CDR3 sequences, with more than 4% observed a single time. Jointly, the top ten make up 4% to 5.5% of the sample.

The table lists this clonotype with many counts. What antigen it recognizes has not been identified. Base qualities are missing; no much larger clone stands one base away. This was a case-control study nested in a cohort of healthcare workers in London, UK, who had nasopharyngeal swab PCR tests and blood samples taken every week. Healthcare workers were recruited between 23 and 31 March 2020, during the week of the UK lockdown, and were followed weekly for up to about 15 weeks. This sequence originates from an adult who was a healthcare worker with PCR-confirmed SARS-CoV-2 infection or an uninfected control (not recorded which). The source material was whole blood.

The CDR3 in this case is CASSPARVASGGASDTQYF. The nucleotides are TGCGCCAGCAGCCCCGCGAGAGTCGCTAGCGGGGGGGCATCAGATACGCAGTATTTT. The receptor chain draws on TRBV4-1 and TRBJ2-3; 12 nucleotides in the junction match TRBD2. V and J are trimmed by 4 bases and 4 bases, and the gene matches miss 15 bases of the junction. The germline V gene gives CDR1 as MGHRA and CDR2 as YSYEKL. The CDR3 contains 19 residues, cysteine and phenylalanine counted. Only the CDR3 part of the read is kept: 57 bases, read in frame from the first base.